These 5 T cell receptor beta chains were all obtained from the same sample, sequenced in a study of Ad26.COV2.S vaccination and SARS-CoV-2 variants. The treatment here: approximately 18 received Ad26.COV2.S at low or high dose, single or two shots; 5 received placebo; per-sample allocation not given. Day 63 after the first vaccine or placebo injection was the time point for sampling. Generated by immunoSEQ multiplex PCR, the TCRdb table keeps only in-frame clones and is missing some. The table includes hundreds of thousands of clones, more than 75% detected once. Sequenced material: peripheral blood, taken in a trial of Ad26.COV2.S vaccine versus placebo. Every receptor here comes from a person between 18 and 60 years old who received the Ad26.COV2.S COVID-19 vaccine or a placebo.

The rearrangement links TRBV15 to TRBJ2-5, with 10 bases identical to TRBD2. V was clipped by 0 bases and J by 3 bases; unmatched bases: 1. Germline V gene sequence: CDR1 LNHNV, CDR2 YYDKDF (reference sequence). The CDR3 has 15 residues. The CDR3 protein is CATSRDLAGEETQYF. Written as DNA, the CDR3 is TGTGCCACCAGCAGAGATCTAGCGGGGGAAGAGACCCAGTACTTC.

This rearrangement joins TRBV12-3 or TRBV12-4 to TRBJ1-1; 7 bases align to TRBD1. This CDR3 spans 13 amino acids. V gave up 5 bases and J gave up 3 bases; unmatched junction bases: 3. The DNA of the CDR3 is TGTGCCAGCAGTCTCACAGGGGACACTGAAGCTTTCTTT. The encoded protein is CASSLTGDTEAFF.

This chain links TRBV6-5 with TRBJ1-1; D gene ambiguous. Germline-derived CDR1 and CDR2 are MNHEY and SVGAGI. V lost 8 bases, J lost 0 bases, and 16 bases lay in between. CDR3 length: 15 amino acids. The DNA of the CDR3 is TGTGCCAGCTCCCCAGGTGGACGCATGAACACTGAAGCTTTCTTT. Translating it yields CASSPGGRMNTEAFF.

The V gene is TRBV14, the J gene TRBJ2-1, with 7 positions matching TRBD1. J gave up 2 bases and V 4 bases, and 2 bases lay outside the gene matches. The CDR3 spans 14 residues. Germline values: CDR1 SGHDN, CDR2 FVKESK. CDR3 DNA: TGTGCCAGCAGCCCGGGGACAGCCTACAATGAGCAGTTCTTC. This sequence encodes CASSPGTAYNEQFF.

With respect to this clone: One junction end disagrees with the germline gene, perhaps due to a read error. The chain links TRBV7-9 to TRBJ1-5; the D is unclear. CDR3 length: 14 residues. Per the germline V gene, CDR1 is SEHNR and CDR2 is FQNEAQ (reference sequence). The CDR3, as DNA: TGTGCCAGCAGCTCGAGGACTAGCGATCAGCCCCAGCATTTT. This gives the protein CASSSRTSDQPQHF.